Listed below are T cell receptor beta chains from one sample, sequenced in a study of beta chain features in type 1 diabetes. Here immunoSEQ multiplex PCR was the method, and the copy in TCRdb shows in-frame clones only, minus some. Altogether roughly 250,000 clones are present, about 70% being singletons, with the ten largest covering about 0.05%. Specimen: naive CD4+ T cells from blood. The receptors derive from a man aged 30-40 years in good health. Each CDR3 is given without its conserved first and last residue. Expanded clones are given a class, and other clones once, few, many or no size at all.

cdr3_aa j_call v_call clone_size
SVEMGATDTQY TRBJ2-3 TRBV29-1 once
SVELPRLESYNEQF TRBJ2-1 TRBV29-1 few
ASSRQGAGWDTEAF TRBJ1-1 TRBV9 -
ASSRDSNYGYT TRBJ1-2 TRBV7-9 -
ASSPDRNTGELF TRBJ2-2 TRBV11-2 few
ASSETLNYYNEQF TRBJ2-1 TRBV6-4 -
ASSPFRGDSGNTIY TRBJ1-3 TRBV7-9 -
AWSSAVRLAGGQHSFSYNEQF TRBJ2-1 TRBV30 few
ASSNKPGGSDTQY TRBJ2-3 TRBV23-1 -
ASSANRDSGPSGEQF TRBJ2-1 TRBV9 -
ATSRDLASRTDTQY TRBJ2-3 TRBV15 -
ATSMEETQY TRBJ2-5 TRBV15 once
ASKEAGANVLT TRBJ2-6 TRBV2 once
ASSLVAGEQY TRBJ2-7 TRBV7-6 -
ASSAEGGETQY TRBJ2-5 TRBV2 once
AWSPRWAANEKLF TRBJ1-4 TRBV30 -
ASSLLAGGSYEQY TRBJ2-7 TRBV13 -
ASTVHISSYNEQF TRBJ2-1 TRBV5-1 -
AWRRGTDTQY TRBJ2-3 TRBV30 -
ASIRRGNTGELF TRBJ2-2 TRBV30 -
SVKLTGELF TRBJ2-2 TRBV29-1 few
ASKIGDEQY TRBJ2-7 TRBV25-1 -
SVRQTTGGAYTGELF TRBJ2-2 TRBV29-1 -
AWSVIAAETQY TRBJ2-5 TRBV30 -
AWSAGTRGGPQH TRBJ1-5 TRBV30 -
SVDGSSGQDTQY TRBJ2-3 TRBV29-1 -
AGFGTGTYEQY TRBJ2-7 TRBV30 few
AWSVLHTGTVRQLF TRBJ1-4 TRBV30 once
ASSSTGGETQY TRBJ2-5 TRBV7-9 -
ASSLAGVAKNIQY TRBJ2-4 TRBV5-1 -
ASSVGTNEETQY TRBJ2-5 TRBV9 few
AWITGGDYGYT TRBJ1-2 TRBV30 -
ASSISHTYNEQF TRBJ2-1 TRBV19 -
AWSEPLAGGRETQY TRBJ2-5 TRBV30 -
SGRFSGSYEQY TRBJ2-7 TRBV29-1 -
SVVAPNTEAF TRBJ1-1 TRBV29-1 once
ASSDSGQGDYEQY TRBJ2-7 TRBV25-1 -
ASNGDTYNEQF TRBJ2-1 TRBV5-1 -
ASSLETSRIHEQF TRBJ2-1 TRBV7-2 -
ASSLAPRAEQF TRBJ2-1 TRBV7-2 -
ASSRLEETQY TRBJ2-5 TRBV11-1 -
SAPYYEQY TRBJ2-7 TRBV20-1 few
ASSHLQDPDTQY TRBJ2-3 TRBV4-3 -
SVEDLKSRRY TRBJ2-7 TRBV29-1 -
ASRPRRGNIQY TRBJ2-4 TRBV7-9 -
SVESLLRRNTEAF TRBJ1-1 TRBV29-1 few
SVVGGSTDTQY TRBJ2-3 TRBV29-1 few
ASSLNGGSSYEQY TRBJ2-7 TRBV9 -
ASSQPGDREKLF TRBJ1-4 TRBV4-2 few